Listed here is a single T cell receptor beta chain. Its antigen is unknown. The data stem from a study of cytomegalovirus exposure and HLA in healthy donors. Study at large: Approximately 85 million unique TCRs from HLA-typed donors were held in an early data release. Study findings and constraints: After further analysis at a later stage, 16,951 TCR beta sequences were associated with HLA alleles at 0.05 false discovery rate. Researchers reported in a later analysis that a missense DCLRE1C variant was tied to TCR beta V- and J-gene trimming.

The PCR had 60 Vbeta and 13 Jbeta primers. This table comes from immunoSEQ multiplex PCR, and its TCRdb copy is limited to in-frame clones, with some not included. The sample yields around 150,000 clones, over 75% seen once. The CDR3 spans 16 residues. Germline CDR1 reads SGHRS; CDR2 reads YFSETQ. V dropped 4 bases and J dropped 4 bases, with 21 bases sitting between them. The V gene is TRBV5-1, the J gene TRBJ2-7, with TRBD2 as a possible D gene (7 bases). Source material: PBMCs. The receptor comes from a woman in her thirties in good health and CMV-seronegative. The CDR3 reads CASSTQGGGARYEQYF. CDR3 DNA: TGCGCCAGCAGCACCCAAGGAGGGGGGGCGCGATACGAGCAGTACTTC.